This TCR beta chain was sequenced in a study of cytomegalovirus exposure and HLA in healthy donors. 60 Vbeta and 13 Jbeta primers were used in PCR. TCRdb's table, derived via immunoSEQ multiplex PCR, lists solely in-frame clones and lacks some. The profile shows over 95,000 clones, roughly 70% of them singletons. General study findings and limits: Analysis was performed later, and it showed HLA-associated TCR beta chains to be more clonally expanded than equally common others. The dataset shows that most TCR sequences were rare, while some public TCRs occurred in many donors.

J lost 4 bases, V lost 2 bases, and 3 bases had no gene match. The CDR3 length is 15 residues. Per germline, CDR1 ENHRY and CDR2 SYGVKD. Concerning this clone: The antigen is undetermined.

The TCR comes from a woman aged 40 to 50 in good health and CMV-seropositive. V is TRBV10-3 and J is TRBJ1-1; 11 positions agree with TRBD1. Material for sequencing was PBMCs. CDR3 nucleotide sequence: TGTGCCATCAGTGAGGGGACAGGGGGGTTCACTGAAGCTTTCTTT. Protein sequence: CAISEGTGGFTEAFF.